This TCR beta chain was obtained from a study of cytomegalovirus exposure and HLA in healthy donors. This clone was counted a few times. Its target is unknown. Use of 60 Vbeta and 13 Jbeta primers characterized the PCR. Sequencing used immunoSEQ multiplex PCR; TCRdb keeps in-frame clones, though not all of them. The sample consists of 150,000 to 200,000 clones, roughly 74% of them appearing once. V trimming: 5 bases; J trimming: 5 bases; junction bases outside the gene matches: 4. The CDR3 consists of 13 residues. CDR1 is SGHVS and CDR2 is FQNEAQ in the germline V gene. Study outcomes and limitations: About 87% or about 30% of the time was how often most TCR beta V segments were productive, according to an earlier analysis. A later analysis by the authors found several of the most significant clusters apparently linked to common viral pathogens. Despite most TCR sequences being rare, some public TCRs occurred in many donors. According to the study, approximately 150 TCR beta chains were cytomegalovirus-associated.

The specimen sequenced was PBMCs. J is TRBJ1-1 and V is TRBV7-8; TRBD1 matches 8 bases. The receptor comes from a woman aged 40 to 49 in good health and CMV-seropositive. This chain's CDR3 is CASSLQGGTEAFF. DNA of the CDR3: TGTGCCAGCAGCCTACAGGGGGGGACTGAAGCTTTCTTT.